This T cell receptor (beta chain) was identified during a study of shared clonotypes between healthy human individuals. The authors' processing: Filtering was not the same, since immunoSEQ gave junction-only sequences without quality scores. Here immunoSEQ multiplex PCR was the method, and the copy in TCRdb shows in-frame clones only, minus some. V, J and clone size reflect that table, while D and trimming were determined from the DNA. The data show some 2,000,000 clones, nearly 97% seen once. Every donor was a Caucasian adult from Nashville, Tennessee. The CDR3 loop spans 15 amino acids. Germline V gives CDR1 SGHTA, CDR2 FQGNSA. V lost 3 bases, J lost 4 bases, and 13 bases lay in between.

Sequencing was done on a sample of naive CD4+ T cells sorted from blood. The subset denotes: CD45RA+ positively selected. The TCR was taken from a man aged 18 to 30 in good health. The gene calls are TRBV7-2 and TRBJ2-1; no clear D. The CDR3 spells CASSFAQGKYNEQFF. In DNA form, the CDR3 reads TGTGCCAGCAGCTTCGCGCAAGGTAAATACAATGAGCAGTTCTTC.